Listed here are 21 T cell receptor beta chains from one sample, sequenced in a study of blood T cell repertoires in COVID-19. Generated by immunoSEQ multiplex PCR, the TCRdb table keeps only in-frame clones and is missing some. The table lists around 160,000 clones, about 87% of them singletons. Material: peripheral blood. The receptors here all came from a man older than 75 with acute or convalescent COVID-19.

CDR3 DNA: TGTGCCAGCAGTCCTCCTAGCGCTATAACAGATACGCAGTATTTT. Translation: CASSPPSAITDTQYF. The V call is TRBV28, the J call TRBJ2-3; a possible D gene is TRBD2 (6 bases). Looked up from germline, CDR1 is MDHEN and CDR2 is SYDVKM. This CDR3 is 15 amino acids long. V was shortened by 5 bases and J by 3 bases, with 15 bases between the two germline ends.

CDR3 nucleotide sequence: TGCGCCAGCAGCTTGTGGGCCCGACCTTCTAACTATGGCTACACCTTC. Residues: CASSLWARPSNYGYTF. This chain connects TRBV5-1 to TRBJ1-2; D gene unclear. The V end lost 1 base, the J end lost 0 bases, and 13 bases lay between the germline ends. CDR3 size: 16 residues. In germline, CDR1 is SGHRS, CDR2 YFSETQ.

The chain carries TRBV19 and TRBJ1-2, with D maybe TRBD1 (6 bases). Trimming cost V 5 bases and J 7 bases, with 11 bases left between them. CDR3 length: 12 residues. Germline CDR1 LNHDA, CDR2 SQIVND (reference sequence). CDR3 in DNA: TGTGCCAGTAGTGCTACAGGGATTGGCTACACCTTC. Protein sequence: CASSATGIGYTF.

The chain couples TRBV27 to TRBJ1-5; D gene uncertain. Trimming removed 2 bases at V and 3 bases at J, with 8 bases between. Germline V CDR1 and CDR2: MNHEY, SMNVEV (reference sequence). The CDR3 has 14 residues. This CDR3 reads CASSLASFNQPQHF. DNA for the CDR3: TGTGCCAGCAGTTTAGCCAGTTTCAATCAGCCCCAGCATTTT.

CDR3 sequence reads: CASSLVVWASGYNEQFF. In nucleotides, the CDR3 is TGTGCCAGCAGCTTAGTAGTTTGGGCTAGCGGGTACAATGAGCAGTTCTTC. The chain recombines TRBV7-2 with TRBJ2-1; 8 bases map to TRBD2. CDR1 and CDR2 (germline): SGHTA, FQGNSA. CDR3 size: 17 residues. Losses at the gene ends were 1 base for V and 4 bases for J; bases not matched to a gene: 9.

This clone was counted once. CDR3 nucleotides: TGTGCCAGCAGACCCGGGACAGGGGGCCTCGGGTATGGCTACACCTTC. Its protein product is CASRPGTGGLGYGYTF. The V and J genes are TRBV5-6 and TRBJ1-2; 12 bases are shared with TRBD1. CDR1 is SGHDT, CDR2 YYEEEE, per germline. J lost 5 bases, V lost 5 bases, and 10 bases had no gene match. This CDR3 has 16 amino acids.

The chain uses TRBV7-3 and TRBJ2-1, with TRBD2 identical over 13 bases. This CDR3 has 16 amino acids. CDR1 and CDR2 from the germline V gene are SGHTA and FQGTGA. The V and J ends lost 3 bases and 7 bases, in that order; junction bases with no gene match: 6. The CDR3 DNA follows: TGTGCCAGCAGCTTCCGAGGACTAGCGGGAGTAAATGAGCAGTTCTTC. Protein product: CASSFRGLAGVNEQFF.

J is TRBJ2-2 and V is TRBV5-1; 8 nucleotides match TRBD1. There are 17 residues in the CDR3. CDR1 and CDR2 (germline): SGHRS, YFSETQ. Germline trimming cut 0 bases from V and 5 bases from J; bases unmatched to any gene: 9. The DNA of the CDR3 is TGCGCCAGCAGCTTGGAGCCTAGACAGGGGTGGACCGGGGAGCTGTTTTTT. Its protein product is CASSLEPRQGWTGELFF.

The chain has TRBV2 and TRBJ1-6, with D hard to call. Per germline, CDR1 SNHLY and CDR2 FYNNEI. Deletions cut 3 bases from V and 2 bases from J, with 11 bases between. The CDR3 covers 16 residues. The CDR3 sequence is CASSEVGGAYNSPLHF. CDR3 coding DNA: TGTGCCAGCAGTGAGGTGGGCGGGGCCTATAATTCACCCCTCCACTTT.

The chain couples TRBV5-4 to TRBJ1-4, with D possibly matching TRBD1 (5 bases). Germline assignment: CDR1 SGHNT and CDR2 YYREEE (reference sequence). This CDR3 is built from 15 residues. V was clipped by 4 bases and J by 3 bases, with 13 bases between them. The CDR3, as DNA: TGTGCCAGCAGCCGCGGGGCGGGAGCTAATGAAAAACTGTTTTTT. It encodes CASSRGAGANEKLFF. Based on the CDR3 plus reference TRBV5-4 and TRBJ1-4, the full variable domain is ETGVTQSPTHLIKTRGQQVTLRCSSQSGHNTVSWYQQALGQGPQFIFQYYREEENGRGNFPPRFSGLQFPNYSSELNVNALELDDSALYLCASSRGAGANEKLFFGSGTQLSVL.

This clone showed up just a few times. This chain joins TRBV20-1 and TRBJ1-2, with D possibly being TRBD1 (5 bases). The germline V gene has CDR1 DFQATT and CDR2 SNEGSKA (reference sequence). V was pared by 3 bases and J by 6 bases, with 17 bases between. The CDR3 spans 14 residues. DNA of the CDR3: TGCAGTGCTAGTAGGACACGGAAAGGGGATGGCTACACCTTC. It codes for CSASRTRKGDGYTF.

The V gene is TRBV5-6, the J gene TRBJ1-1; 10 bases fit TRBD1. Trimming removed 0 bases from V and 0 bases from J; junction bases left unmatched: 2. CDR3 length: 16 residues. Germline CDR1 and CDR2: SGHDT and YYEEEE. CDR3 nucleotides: TGTGCCAGCAGCTTGGGACAGGGGGCCATGAACACTGAAGCTTTCTTT. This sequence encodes CASSLGQGAMNTEAFF. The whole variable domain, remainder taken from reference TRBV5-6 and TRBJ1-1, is DAGVTQSPTHLIKTRGQQVTLRCSPKSGHDTVSWYQQALGQGPQFIFQYYEEEERQRGNFPDRFSGHQFPNYSSELNVNALLLGDSALYLCASSLGQGAMNTEAFFGQGTRLTVV.

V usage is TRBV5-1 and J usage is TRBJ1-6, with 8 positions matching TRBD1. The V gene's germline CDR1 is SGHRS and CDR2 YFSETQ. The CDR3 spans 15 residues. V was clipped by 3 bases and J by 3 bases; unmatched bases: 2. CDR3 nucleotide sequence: TGCGCCAGCAGCTCCGGACAGGGCTATAATTCACCCCTCCACTTT. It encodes CASSSGQGYNSPLHF.

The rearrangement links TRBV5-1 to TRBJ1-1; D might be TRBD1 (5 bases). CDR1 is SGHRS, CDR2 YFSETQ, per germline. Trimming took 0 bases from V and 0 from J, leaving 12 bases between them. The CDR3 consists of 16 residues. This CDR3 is CASSLAGHILNTEAFF. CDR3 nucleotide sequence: TGCGCCAGCAGCTTGGCAGGACATATCCTGAACACTGAAGCTTTCTTT.

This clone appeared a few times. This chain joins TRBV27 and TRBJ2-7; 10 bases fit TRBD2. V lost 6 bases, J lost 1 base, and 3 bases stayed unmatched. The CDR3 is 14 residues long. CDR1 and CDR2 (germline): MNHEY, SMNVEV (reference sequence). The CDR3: CASRPAGGSYEQYF. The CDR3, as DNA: TGTGCCAGCAGGCCAGCGGGAGGGTCCTACGAGCAGTACTTC.

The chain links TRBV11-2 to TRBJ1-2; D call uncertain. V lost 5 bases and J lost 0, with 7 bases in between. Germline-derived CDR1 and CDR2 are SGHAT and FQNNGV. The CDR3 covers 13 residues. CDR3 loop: CASSPHPNYGYTF. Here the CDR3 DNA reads TGTGCCAGCAGCCCACATCCTAACTATGGCTACACCTTC.

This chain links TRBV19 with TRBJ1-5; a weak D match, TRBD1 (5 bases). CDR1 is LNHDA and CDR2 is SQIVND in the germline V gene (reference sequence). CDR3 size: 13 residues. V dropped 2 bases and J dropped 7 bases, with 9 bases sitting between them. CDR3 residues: CASSIRQGQPQHF. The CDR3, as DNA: TGTGCCAGTAGTATACGGCAGGGCCAGCCCCAGCATTTT.

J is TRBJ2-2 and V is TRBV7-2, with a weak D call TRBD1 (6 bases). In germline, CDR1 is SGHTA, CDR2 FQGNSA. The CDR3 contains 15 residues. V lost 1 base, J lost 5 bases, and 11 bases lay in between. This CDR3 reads CASSLVAGTTGELFF. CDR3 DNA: TGTGCCAGCAGCTTAGTGGCCGGGACAACCGGGGAGCTGTTTTTT. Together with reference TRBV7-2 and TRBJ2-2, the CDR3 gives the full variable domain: GAGVSQSPSNKVTEKGKDVELRCDPISGHTALYWYRQSLGQGLEFLIYFQGNSAPDKSGLPSDRFSAERTGGSVSTLTIQRTQQEDSAVYLCASSLVAGTTGELFFGEGSRLTVL.

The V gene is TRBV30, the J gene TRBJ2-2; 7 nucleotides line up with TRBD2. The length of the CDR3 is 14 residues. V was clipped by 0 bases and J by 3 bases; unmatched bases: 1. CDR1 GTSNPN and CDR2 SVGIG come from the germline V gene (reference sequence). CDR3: CAWSVGGYTGELFF. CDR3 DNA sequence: TGTGCCTGGAGTGTGGGGGGGTACACCGGGGAGCTGTTTTTT.

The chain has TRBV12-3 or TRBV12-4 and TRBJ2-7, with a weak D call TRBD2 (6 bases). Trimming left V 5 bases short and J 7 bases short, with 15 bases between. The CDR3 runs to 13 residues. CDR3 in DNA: TGTGCCAGCAGTCAAGGTGGGGGGAGGGAGCAGTACTTC. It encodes CASSQGGGREQYF.

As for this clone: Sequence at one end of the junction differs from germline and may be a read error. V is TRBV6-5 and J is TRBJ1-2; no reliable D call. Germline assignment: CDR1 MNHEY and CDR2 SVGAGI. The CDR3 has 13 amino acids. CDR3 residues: CAVREPSNYGYTF. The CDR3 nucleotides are TGCGCTGTTCGGGAGCCCTCTAACTATGGCTACACCTTC.